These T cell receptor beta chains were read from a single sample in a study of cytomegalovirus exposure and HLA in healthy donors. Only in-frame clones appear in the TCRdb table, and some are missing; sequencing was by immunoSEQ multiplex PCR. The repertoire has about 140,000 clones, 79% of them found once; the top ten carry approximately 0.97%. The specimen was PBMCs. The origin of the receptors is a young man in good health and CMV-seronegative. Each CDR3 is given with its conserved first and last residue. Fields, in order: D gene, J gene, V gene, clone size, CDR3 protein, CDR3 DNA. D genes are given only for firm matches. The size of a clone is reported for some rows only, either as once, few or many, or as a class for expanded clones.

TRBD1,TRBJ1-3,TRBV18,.,CASSVRGGRGNTIYF,TGTGCCAGCTCCGTTAGAGGGGGCCGAGGAAACACCATATATTTT
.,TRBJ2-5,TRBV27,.,CASSSWTQQETQYF,TGTGCCAGCAGTTCGTGGACACAACAAGAGACCCAGTACTTC
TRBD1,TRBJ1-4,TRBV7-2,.,CASSFYGTGMGANEKLFF,TGTGCCAGCAGCTTCTACGGGACAGGGATGGGGGCTAATGAAAAACTGTTTTTT
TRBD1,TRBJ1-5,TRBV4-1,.,CASSQVTGNQPQHF,TGCGCCAGCAGCCAAGTGACAGGGAATCAGCCCCAGCATTTT
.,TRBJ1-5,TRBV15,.,CATSRGDTTQPQHF,TGTGCCACCAGCAGAGGAGATACTACGCAGCCCCAGCATTTT
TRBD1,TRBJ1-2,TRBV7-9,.,CASSSPRRDRGLSNYGYTF,TGTGCCAGCAGCTCCCCCCGCAGGGACAGGGGGCTGTCGAACTATGGCTACACCTTC
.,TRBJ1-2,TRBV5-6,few,CASSLATEGDFGYTF,TGTGCCAGCAGCTTGGCCACAGAGGGTGATTTTGGCTACACCTTC
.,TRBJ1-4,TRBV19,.,CASSMSSHPTNEKLFF,TGTGCCAGTAGTATGTCTTCACACCCAACTAATGAAAAACTGTTTTTT
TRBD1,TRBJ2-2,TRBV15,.,CATSRETGVAGELFF,TGTGCCACCAGCAGAGAAACAGGGGTGGCCGGGGAGCTGTTTTTT
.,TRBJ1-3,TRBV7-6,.,CASSTVGLFTIYF,TGTGCCAGCAGCACCGTCGGACTTTTCACCATATATTTT
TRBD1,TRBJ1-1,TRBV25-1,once,CASSALQGSQAFF,TGTGCCAGCAGTGCCCTACAGGGGAGCCAAGCTTTCTTT
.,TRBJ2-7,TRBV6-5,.,CASSYGTGDYEQYF,TGTGCCAGCAGTTATGGGACGGGGGACTACGAGCAGTACTTC
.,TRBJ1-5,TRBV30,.,CAWKAENSNQPQHF,TGTGCCTGGAAAGCCGAAAATAGCAATCAGCCCCAGCATTTT
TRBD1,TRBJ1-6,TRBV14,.,CASSQTGTANSPLHF,TGTGCCAGCAGCCAAACCGGGACAGCAAATTCACCCCTCCACTTT
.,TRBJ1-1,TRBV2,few,CASSETPPGTEAFF,TGTGCCAGCAGTGAAACCCCTCCCGGCACTGAAGCTTTCTTT
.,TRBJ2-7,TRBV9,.,CASSVLDTYPVEQYF,TGTGCCAGCAGCGTACTTGACACTTACCCGGTCGAGCAGTACTTC
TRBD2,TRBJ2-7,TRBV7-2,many,CASSFWTSWSEQYF,TGTGCCAGCAGCTTCTGGACTAGCTGGTCCGAGCAGTACTTC
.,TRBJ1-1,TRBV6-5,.,CASSYASRDEAFF,TGTGCCAGCAGTTACGCATCGAGGGATGAAGCTTTCTTT
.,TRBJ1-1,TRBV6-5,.,CASSYSRGNTEAFF,TGTGCCAGCAGTTACTCTCGGGGGAACACTGAAGCTTTCTTT
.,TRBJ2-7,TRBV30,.,CAWSVGGNEQYF,TGTGCCTGGAGTGTAGGAGGGAACGAGCAGTACTTC
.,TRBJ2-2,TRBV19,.,CASSRGALTNTGELFF,TGTGCCAGTAGTAGGGGCGCCCTGACTAACACCGGGGAGCTGTTTTTT
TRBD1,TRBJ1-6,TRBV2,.,CASSDGFSGTGVRSPLHF,TGTGCCAGCAGCGACGGTTTCTCTGGGACAGGGGTCAGGTCACCCCTCCACTTT
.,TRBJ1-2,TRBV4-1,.,CASSQAGTYGYTF,TGCGCCAGCAGCCAAGCGGGTACCTATGGCTACACCTTC
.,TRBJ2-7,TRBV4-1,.,CASSQARGWTYEQYF,TGCGCCAGCAGCCAAGCCCGGGGGTGGACCTACGAGCAGTACTTC
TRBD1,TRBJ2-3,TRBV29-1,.,CSVRDRGWTDTQYF,TGCAGCGTTCGGGACAGGGGGTGGACAGATACGCAGTATTTT